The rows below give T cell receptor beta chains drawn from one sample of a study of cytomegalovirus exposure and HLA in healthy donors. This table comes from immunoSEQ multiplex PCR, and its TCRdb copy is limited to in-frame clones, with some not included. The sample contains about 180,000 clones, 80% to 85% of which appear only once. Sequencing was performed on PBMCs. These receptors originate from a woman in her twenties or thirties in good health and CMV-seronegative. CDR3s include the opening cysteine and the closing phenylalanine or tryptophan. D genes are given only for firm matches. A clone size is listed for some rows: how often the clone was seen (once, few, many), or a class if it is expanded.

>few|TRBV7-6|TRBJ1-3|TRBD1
CASSLASILPGQMFGNTIYF
TGTGCCAGCAGCTTAGCGTCTATACTCCCGGGACAGATGTTCGGAAACACCATATATTTT
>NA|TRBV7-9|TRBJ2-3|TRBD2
CASSYSGRVEDTQYF
TGTGCCAGCAGCTATAGCGGGAGGGTCGAAGATACGCAGTATTTT
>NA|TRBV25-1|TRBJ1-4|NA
CASSPGGGGEKLFF
TGTGCCAGCAGCCCCGGCGGTGGAGGGGAAAAACTGTTTTTT
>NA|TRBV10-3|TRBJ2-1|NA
CAISEPSYNNEQFF
TGTGCCATCAGTGAGCCCTCCTATAACAATGAGCAGTTCTTC
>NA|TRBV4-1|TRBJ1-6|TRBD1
CASSQERQGVNSPLHF
TGCGCCAGCAGCCAAGAAAGGCAGGGGGTTAATTCACCCCTCCACTTT
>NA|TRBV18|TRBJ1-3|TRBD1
CASSPTGGTGNTIYF
TGTGCCAGCTCACCGACAGGGGGCACTGGAAACACCATATATTTT
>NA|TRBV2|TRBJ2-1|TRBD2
CASGLIAGHGNEQFF
TGTGCCAGCGGCCTAATAGCGGGCCACGGGAATGAGCAGTTCTTC
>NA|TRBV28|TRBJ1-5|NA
CASSLAQAYSNQPQHF
TGTGCCAGCAGTTTGGCTCAGGCTTATAGCAATCAGCCCCAGCATTTT
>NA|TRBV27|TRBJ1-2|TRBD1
CASSFQGDLYGYTF
TGTGCCAGCAGTTTCCAGGGGGATTTGTATGGCTACACCTTC
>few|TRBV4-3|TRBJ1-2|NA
CASSQDRGNYGYTF
TGCGCCAGCAGCCAAGATCGGGGGAACTATGGCTACACCTTC
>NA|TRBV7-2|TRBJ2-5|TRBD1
CASSLGTGPETQYF
TGTGCCAGCAGCTTAGGGACAGGGCCGGAGACCCAGTACTTC